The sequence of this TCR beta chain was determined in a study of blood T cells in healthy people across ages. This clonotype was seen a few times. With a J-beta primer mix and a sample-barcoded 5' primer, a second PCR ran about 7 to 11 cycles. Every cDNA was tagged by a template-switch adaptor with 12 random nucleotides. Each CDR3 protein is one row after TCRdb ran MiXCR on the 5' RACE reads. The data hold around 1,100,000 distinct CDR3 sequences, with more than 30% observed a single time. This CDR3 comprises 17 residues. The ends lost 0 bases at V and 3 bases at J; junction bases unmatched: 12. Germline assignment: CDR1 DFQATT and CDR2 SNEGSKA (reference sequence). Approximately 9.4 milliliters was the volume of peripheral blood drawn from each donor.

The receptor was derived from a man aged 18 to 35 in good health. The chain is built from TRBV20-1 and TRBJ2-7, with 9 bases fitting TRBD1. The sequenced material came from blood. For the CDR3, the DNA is TGCAGTGCTAGAGACATGCGGGGACAGGGAATCAGCTACGAGCAGTACTTC. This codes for CSARDMRGQGISYEQYF.